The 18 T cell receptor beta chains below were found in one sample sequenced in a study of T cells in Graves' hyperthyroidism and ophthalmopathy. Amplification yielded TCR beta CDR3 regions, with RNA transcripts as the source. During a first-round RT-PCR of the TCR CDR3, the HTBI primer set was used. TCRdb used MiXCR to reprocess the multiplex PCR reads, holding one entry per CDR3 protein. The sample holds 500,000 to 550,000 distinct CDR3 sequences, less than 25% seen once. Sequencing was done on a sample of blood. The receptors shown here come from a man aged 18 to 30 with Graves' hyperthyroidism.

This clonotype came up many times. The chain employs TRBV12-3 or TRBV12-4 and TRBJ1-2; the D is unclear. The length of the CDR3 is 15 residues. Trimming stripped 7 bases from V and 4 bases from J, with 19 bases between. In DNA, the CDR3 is TGTGCCAGCAACGGTAATCCACAGCCTTCCTATGGCTACACCTTC. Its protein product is CASNGNPQPSYGYTF.

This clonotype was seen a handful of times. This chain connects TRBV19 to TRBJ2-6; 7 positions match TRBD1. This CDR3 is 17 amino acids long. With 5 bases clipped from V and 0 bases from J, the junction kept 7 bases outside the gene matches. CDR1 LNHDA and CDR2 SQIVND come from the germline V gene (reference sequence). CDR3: CASSPLRGNSGANVLTF. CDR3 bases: TGTGCCAGTAGTCCCCTCAGGGGGAACTCTGGGGCCAACGTCCTGACTTTC.

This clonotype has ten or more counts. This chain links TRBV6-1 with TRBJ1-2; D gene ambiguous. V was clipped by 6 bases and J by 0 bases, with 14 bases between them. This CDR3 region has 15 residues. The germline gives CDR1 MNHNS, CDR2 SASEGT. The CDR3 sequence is CASRDVYSSNYGYTF. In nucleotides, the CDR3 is TGTGCCAGCAGGGACGTGTATTCATCTAACTATGGCTACACCTTC.

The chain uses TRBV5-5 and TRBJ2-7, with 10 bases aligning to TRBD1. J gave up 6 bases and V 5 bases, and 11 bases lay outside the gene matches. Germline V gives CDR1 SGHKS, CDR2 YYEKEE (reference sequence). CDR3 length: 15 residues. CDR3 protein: CASRGDDRGPGEQYF. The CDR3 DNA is TGTGCCAGCAGGGGAGACGACAGGGGGCCAGGCGAGCAGTACTTC.

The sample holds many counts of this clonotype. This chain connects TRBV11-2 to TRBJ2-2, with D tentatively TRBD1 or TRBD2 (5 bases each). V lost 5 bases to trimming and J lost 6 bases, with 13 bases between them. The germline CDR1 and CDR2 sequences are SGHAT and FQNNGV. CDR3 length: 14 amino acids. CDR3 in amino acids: CASSPGPSPGELFF. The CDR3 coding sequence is TGTGCCAGCAGCCCGGGACCATCCCCCGGGGAGCTGTTTTTT.

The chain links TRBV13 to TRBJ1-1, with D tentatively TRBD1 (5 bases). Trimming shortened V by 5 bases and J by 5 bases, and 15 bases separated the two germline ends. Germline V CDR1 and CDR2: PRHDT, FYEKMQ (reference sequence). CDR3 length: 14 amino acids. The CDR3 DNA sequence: TGTGCCAGCAGCAGATCGGGGACCCCGACTGAAGCTTTCTTT. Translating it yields CASSRSGTPTEAFF.

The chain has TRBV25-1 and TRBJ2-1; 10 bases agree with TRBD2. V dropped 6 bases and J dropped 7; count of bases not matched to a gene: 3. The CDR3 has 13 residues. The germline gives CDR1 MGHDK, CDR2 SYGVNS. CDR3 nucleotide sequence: TGTGCCAGCAGAAGCGGGGGGGCTAATGAGCAGTTCTTC. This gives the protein CASRSGGANEQFF.

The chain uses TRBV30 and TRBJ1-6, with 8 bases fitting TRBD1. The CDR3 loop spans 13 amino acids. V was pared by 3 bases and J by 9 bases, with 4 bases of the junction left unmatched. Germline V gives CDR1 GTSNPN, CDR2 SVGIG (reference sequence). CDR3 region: CAWRRTGSSPLHF. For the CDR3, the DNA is TGTGCCTGGAGACGGACAGGGAGTTCACCCCTCCACTTT. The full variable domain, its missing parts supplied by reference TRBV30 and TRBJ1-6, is SQTIHQWPATLVQPVGSPLSLECTVEGTSNPNLYWYRQAAGRGLQLLFYSVGIGQISSEVPQNLSASRPQDRQFILSSKKLLLSDSGFYLCAWRRTGSSPLHFGNGTRLTVT.

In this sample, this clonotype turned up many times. CDR3 residues: CASREGSRGSYEQYF. CDR3 coding DNA: TGTGCCAGCAGGGAGGGGTCCCGGGGCTCCTACGAGCAGTACTTC. V usage is TRBV12-3 or TRBV12-4 and J usage is TRBJ2-7; tentatively, D is TRBD2 (6 bases). CDR3 length equals 15 residues. The germline V and J ends were trimmed by 6 bases and 0 bases, with 15 bases remaining between them.

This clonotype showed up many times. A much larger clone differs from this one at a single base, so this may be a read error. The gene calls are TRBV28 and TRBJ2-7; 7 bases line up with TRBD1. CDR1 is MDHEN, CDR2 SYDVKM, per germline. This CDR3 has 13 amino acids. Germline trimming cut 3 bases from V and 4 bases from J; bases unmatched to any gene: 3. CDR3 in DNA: TGTGCCAGCAGTTTTACAGGGGAGTACGAGCAGTACTTC. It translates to CASSFTGEYEQYF.

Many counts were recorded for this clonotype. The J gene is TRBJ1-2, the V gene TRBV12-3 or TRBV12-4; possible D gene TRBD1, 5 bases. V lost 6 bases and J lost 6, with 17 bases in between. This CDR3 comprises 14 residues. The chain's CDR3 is CASSSGGYRNGYTF. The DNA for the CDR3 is TGTGCCAGCAGCTCGGGGGGGTACAGAAATGGCTACACCTTC.

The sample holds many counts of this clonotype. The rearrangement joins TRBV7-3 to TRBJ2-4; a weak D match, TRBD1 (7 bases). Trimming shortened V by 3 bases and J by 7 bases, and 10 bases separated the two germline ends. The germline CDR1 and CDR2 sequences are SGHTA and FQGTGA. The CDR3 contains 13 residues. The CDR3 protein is CASSFPGGNIQYF. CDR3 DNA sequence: TGTGCCAGCAGCTTCCCAGGGGGGAACATTCAGTACTTC.

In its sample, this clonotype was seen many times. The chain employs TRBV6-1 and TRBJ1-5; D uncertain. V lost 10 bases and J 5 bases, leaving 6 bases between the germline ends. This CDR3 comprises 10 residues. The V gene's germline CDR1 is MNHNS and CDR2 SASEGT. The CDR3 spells CATADQPQHF. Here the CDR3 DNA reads TGTGCCACGGCCGATCAGCCCCAGCATTTT.

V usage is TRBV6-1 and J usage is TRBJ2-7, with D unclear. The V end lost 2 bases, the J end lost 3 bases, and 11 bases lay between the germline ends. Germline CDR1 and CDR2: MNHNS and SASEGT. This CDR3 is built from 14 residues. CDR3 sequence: CASSECGRFYEQYF. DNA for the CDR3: TGTGCCAGCAGTGAATGTGGCAGATTCTACGAGCAGTACTTC.

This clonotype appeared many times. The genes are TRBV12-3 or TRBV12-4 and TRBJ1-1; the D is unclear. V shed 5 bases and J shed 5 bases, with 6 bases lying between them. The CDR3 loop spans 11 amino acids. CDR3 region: CASSTATEAFF. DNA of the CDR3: TGTGCCAGCAGTACTGCTACTGAAGCTTTCTTT.

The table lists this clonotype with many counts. The DNA for the CDR3 is TGTGCCAGCAGCGCCGGAGGGCTCTATCAGCCCCAGCATTTT. Amino acids: CASSAGGLYQPQHF. This chain uses TRBV2 with TRBJ1-5; D gene unclear. CDR3 size: 14 residues. Germline loops: CDR1 SNHLY, CDR2 FYNNEI. Trimming shortened V by 6 bases and J by 5 bases, and 14 bases separated the two germline ends.

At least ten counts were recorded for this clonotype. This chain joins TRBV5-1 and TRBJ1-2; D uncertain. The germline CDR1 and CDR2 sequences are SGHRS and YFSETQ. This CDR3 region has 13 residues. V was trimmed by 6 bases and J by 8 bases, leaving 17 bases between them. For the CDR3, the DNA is TGCGCCAGCACCTCCGGCGGCACCCAAGGCTACACCTTC. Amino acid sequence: CASTSGGTQGYTF.

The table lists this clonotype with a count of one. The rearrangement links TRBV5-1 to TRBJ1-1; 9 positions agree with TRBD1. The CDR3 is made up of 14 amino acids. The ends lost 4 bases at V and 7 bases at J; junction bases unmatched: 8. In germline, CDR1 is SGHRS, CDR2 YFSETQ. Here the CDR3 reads CASSPGGQGYEAFF. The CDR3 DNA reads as TGCGCCAGCAGCCCGGGCGGACAGGGGTATGAAGCTTTCTTT.